A few counts support the clone carrying this TCR beta chain. CDR3 length: 16 amino acids. Germline V gene lookup returns CDR1 MNHEY and CDR2 SMNVEV (reference sequence). V lost 0 bases to trimming and J lost 1 base; unmatched junction nucleotides: 2. The record originates from a study of PD-L1 blockade in urothelial cancer. Study-wide context: Blood analysis occurred 3 weeks (second dose) and 6 weeks after treatment start.

Produced via immunoSEQ multiplex PCR; TCRdb's table is partial and in-frame only. The top ten clones hold 5% to 7% of a sample with 60,000 to 85,000 clones, about nine tenths of them seen once. The receptor comes from a woman between 70 and 85 years old with urothelial cancer. Sequenced material: PBMCs, taken around atezolizumab (anti-PD-L1) treatment. The gene calls are TRBV27 and TRBJ2-1; 8 bases are a match to TRBD2. The CDR3 loop reads CASSLSSGISYNEQFF. The DNA for the CDR3 is TGTGCCAGCAGTTTATCTAGCGGGATATCCTACAATGAGCAGTTCTTC.